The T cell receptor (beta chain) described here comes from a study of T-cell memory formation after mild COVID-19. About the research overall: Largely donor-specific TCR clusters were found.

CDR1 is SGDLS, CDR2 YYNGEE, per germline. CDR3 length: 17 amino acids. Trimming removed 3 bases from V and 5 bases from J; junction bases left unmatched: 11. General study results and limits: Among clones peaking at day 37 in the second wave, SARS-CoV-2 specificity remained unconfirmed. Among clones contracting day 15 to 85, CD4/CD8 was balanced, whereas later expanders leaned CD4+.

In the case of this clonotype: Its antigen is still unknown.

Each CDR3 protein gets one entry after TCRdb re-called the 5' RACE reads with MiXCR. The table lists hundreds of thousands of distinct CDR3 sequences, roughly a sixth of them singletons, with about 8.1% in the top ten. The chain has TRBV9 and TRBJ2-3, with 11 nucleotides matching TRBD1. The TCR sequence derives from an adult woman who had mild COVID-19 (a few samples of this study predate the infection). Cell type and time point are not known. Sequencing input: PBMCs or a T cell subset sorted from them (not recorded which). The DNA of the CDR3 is TGTGCCAGCAGCGCGGGAGAGGACAGGGGGCATCGAGATACGCAGTATTTT. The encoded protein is CASSAGEDRGHRDTQYF.